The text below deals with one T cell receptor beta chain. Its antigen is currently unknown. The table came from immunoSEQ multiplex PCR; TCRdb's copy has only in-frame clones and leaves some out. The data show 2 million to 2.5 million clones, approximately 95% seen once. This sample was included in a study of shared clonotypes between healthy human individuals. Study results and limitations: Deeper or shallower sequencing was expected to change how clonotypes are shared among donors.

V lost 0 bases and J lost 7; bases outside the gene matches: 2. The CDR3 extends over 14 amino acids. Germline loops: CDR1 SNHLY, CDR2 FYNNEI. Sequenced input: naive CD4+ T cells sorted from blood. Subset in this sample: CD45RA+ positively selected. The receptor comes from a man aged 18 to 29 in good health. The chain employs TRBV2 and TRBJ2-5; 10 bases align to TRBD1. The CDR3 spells CASSEARTGGTQYF. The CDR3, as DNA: TGTGCCAGCAGTGAAGCTAGGACAGGGGGGACCCAGTACTTC.